These 21 T cell receptor beta chains originate from one sample sequenced in a study of beta chain features in type 1 diabetes (dated by TCRdb to 2016 to 2019). The antigens these receptors bind are not known. On the study overall, not on this receptor specifically: In all four CD4+ subsets, TCRB CDR3 length was moderately but significantly shorter in type 1 diabetes patients.

Library method: the immunoSEQ multiplex PCR assay. All of the isolated RNA was reverse transcribed with the High Capacity cDNA Reverse Transcription Kit, so expressed TCRB transcripts were sequenced. TCRdb re-hosts the immuneACCESS table, in-frame sequences only. Its copies lack some clones; in the studies checked, an unresolved V gene accounts for under half of them, and the cause for the rest is not known. For this sample there are 300,000 to 400,000 clones; around 9.7% appear just once. The ten top clones hold roughly 1% of the sample. Sequenced material: central memory CD4+ T cells from blood. These receptors all come from a man aged 30 to 45 with type 1 diabetes.

This chain uses TRBV11-2 with TRBJ2-5, with D possibly called TRBD1 or TRBD2 (5 bases each). Trimming stripped 3 bases from V and 2 bases from J, with 13 bases between. Germline V CDR1 and CDR2: SGHAT, FQNNGV. The CDR3 contains 15 residues. The CDR3 DNA is TGTGCCAGCAGCTTGGGGGTTATTGAGCAAGAGACCCAGTACTTC. Protein: CASSLGVIEQETQYF.

Points on this clone: Other DNA sequences in this specimen translate into the identical CDR3. The chain uses TRBV15 and TRBJ1-5; D gene ambiguous. V lost 4 bases, J lost 3 bases, and 7 bases lay in between. The CDR3 totals 13 residues. The germline V gene has CDR1 LNHNV and CDR2 YYDKDF (reference sequence). DNA for the CDR3: TGTGCCACCAGCATAGGGTCCAATCAGCCCCAGCATTTT. Translation gives CATSIGSNQPQHF.

This clone was observed a handful of times. This chain uses TRBV5-1 with TRBJ1-5, with D perhaps TRBD1 (5 bases). The CDR3 is 13 residues long. V was shortened by 1 base and J by 5 bases, with 7 bases between the two germline ends. The germline CDR1 and CDR2 sequences are SGHRS and YFSETQ. The CDR3 coding sequence is TGCGCCAGCAGCTTGAGAGGGGATCAGCCCCAGCATTTT. Amino acids: CASSLRGDQPQHF.

In the case of this clone: A much bigger clone sits one base away, suggesting this may be a read error. The rearrangement joins TRBV11-2 to TRBJ2-1; D may be TRBD2 (5 bases). Per the germline V gene, CDR1 is SGHAT and CDR2 is FQNNGV. V gave up 6 bases and J gave up 5 bases, with 8 bases separating them. The CDR3 is made up of 12 amino acids. The CDR3 loop is CASRGLNNEQFF. The CDR3 DNA sequence: TGTGCCAGCAGAGGACTGAACAATGAGCAGTTCTTC. The complete variable domain, with remaining parts taken from reference TRBV11-2 and TRBJ2-1, reads EAGVAQSPRYKIIEKRQSVAFWCNPISGHATLYWYQQILGQGPKLLIQFQNNGVVDDSQLPKDRFSAERLKGVDSTLKIQPAKLEDSAVYLCASRGLNNEQFFGPGTRLTVL.

The chain couples TRBV25-1 to TRBJ2-4; 9 nucleotides agree with TRBD1. CDR1 is MGHDK, CDR2 SYGVNS, per germline. The CDR3 length is 13 residues. Losses at the gene ends were 6 bases for V and 5 bases for J; bases not matched to a gene: 2. CDR3 sequence: CASSRDRENIQYF. For the CDR3, the DNA is TGTGCCAGCAGCCGGGACAGGGAAAACATTCAGTACTTC.

The chain couples TRBV19 to TRBJ2-1; TRBD1 matches 8 bases. The CDR3 covers 15 residues. From germline, CDR1 is LNHDA and CDR2 SQIVND (reference sequence). Losses at the gene ends were 3 bases for V and 5 bases for J; bases not matched to a gene: 6. In nucleotides, the CDR3 is TGTGCCAGTAGTATTACAGGGGGTCAGCACAATGAGCAGTTCTTC. Encoded protein: CASSITGGQHNEQFF.

The sample holds a few counts of this clone. The J gene is TRBJ2-3, the V gene TRBV5-1; D call uncertain. V was cut by 6 bases and J by 3 bases, with 11 bases left in between. From germline, CDR1 is SGHRS and CDR2 YFSETQ. The CDR3 runs 13 residues. The CDR3 sequence is CASNKDGTDTQYF. The DNA of the CDR3 is TGCGCCAGCAACAAGGATGGGACAGATACGCAGTATTTT.

V usage is TRBV14 and J usage is TRBJ2-3; the match to TRBD2 covers 13 bases. J lost 2 bases, V lost 4 bases, and 3 bases had no gene match. The germline CDR1 and CDR2 sequences are SGHDN and FVKESK. There are 16 residues in the CDR3. The CDR3 bases are TGTGCCAGCAGCCGACTAGCGGGGGGAGTCACAGATACGCAGTATTTT. It is translated as CASSRLAGGVTDTQYF. The variable domain in full, completed from reference TRBV14 and TRBJ2-3, reads EAGVTQFPSHSVIEKGQTVTLRCDPISGHDNLYWYRRVMGKEIKFLLHFVKESKQDESGMPNNRFLAERTGGTYSTLKVQPAELEDSGVYFCASSRLAGGVTDTQYFGPGTRLTVL.

The V call is TRBV2, the J call TRBJ2-1; TRBD1 agrees at 10 bases. This CDR3 has 14 residues. Germline V gene sequence: CDR1 SNHLY, CDR2 FYNNEI. The V gene end was trimmed by 10 bases and the J gene end by 7 bases; junction bases not matched to a gene: 10. The CDR3 DNA follows: TGTGCCACCCAACCGGGACAGGGGATGAATGAGCAGTTCTTC. This codes for CATQPGQGMNEQFF.

This clone has a handful of counts. The rearrangement links TRBV25-1 to TRBJ2-5, with D possibly matching TRBD2 (5 bases). CDR1 MGHDK and CDR2 SYGVNS come from the germline V gene. This CDR3 region has 14 residues. The V gene lost 1 base and the J gene lost 7 bases, with 13 bases spanning the gap. For the CDR3, the DNA is TGTGCCAGCAGTGAATCTGGCGGACTTGGGACCCAGTACTTC. This translates into CASSESGGLGTQYF.

The chain uses TRBV21-1 and TRBJ2-5. TRBV21-1 is flagged as a pseudogene. This CDR3 has 12 residues. The CDR3 sequence: CASSRGEETQYF. In nucleotides, the CDR3 is TGTGCCAGCAGTCGGGGCGAAGAGACCCAGTACTTC.

V usage is TRBV5-6 and J usage is TRBJ1-6; D ambiguous. The germline gives CDR1 SGHDT, CDR2 YYEEEE. The V and J ends lost 4 bases and 7 bases respectively, with 15 bases between them. The CDR3 has 15 residues. The CDR3 bases are TGTGCCAGCAGCCCAGGACGAGGACCGAATTCACCCCTCCACTTT. Translation gives CASSPGRGPNSPLHF.

The chain employs TRBV5-6 and TRBJ2-1; perhaps TRBD2 as D (6 bases). The V end lost 4 bases, the J end lost 5 bases, and 16 bases lay between the germline ends. Germline lookup yields CDR1 SGHDT and CDR2 YYEEEE. This CDR3 comprises 15 residues. The CDR3 sequence is CASSPLETSNNEQFF. In DNA, the CDR3 is TGTGCCAGCAGCCCCCTCGAGACTAGTAACAATGAGCAGTTCTTC.

This clone was detected many times. V usage is TRBV21-1 and J usage is TRBJ2-1. TRBV21-1 is labeled a pseudogene. CDR3 length: 14 amino acids. CDR3 sequence reads: CASKSQPSYNEQFF. In DNA form, the CDR3 reads TGTGCCAGCAAGAGCCAGCCATCGTACAATGAGCAGTTCTTC.

The chain recombines TRBV14 with TRBJ1-2, with D perhaps matching TRBD1 (6 bases). This CDR3 region has 17 residues. The germline V gene encodes CDR1 SGHDN and CDR2 FVKESK. V was clipped by 0 bases and J by 4 bases, with 18 bases between them. CDR3 protein: CASSQDPFSQGSYGYTF. CDR3 sequence (DNA): TGTGCCAGCAGCCAAGATCCCTTTTCGCAGGGGAGCTATGGCTACACCTTC.

The genes are TRBV5-8 and TRBJ1-5, with 7 bases aligning to TRBD1. With 5 bases clipped from V and 2 bases from J, the junction kept 10 bases outside the gene matches. Germline V lookup: CDR1 SGHTS, CDR2 YDEGEE. CDR3 length: 16 residues. The CDR3: CASRWEGAYGNQPQHF. DNA for the CDR3: TGTGCCAGCAGATGGGAGGGGGCATACGGCAATCAGCCCCAGCATTTT.

In this sample, this clone turned up a few times. The V gene is TRBV7-2, the J gene TRBJ2-7; no reliable D call. Germline V gene data show CDR1 as SGHTA and CDR2 as FQGNSA. V lost 6 bases and J lost 4, with 13 bases in between. The CDR3 extends over 13 amino acids. In DNA, the CDR3 is TGTGCCAGCAGTCCACCGATCACTTACGAGCAGTACTTC. Encoded protein: CASSPPITYEQYF. Filled out from reference TRBV7-2 and TRBJ2-7, the complete variable domain reads GAGVSQSPSNKVTEKGKDVELRCDPISGHTALYWYRQSLGQGLEFLIYFQGNSAPDKSGLPSDRFSAERTGGSVSTLTIQRTQQEDSAVYLCASSPPITYEQYFGPGTRLTVT.

This clone was recorded a few times. The chain has TRBV13 and TRBJ2-5, with TRBD2 identical over 12 bases. With V trimmed by 6 bases and J by 1 base, 6 bases remained unmatched. The germline V gene encodes CDR1 PRHDT and CDR2 FYEKMQ (reference sequence). This CDR3 contains 16 residues. The CDR3 nucleotides read TGTGCCAGCAGGGTGGCGACTAGCGGGGGCCAAGAGACCCAGTACTTC. It specifies CASRVATSGGQETQYF.

The chain is built from TRBV27 and TRBJ1-2; the D gene is possibly TRBD1 (5 bases). Trimming removed 5 bases from V and 6 bases from J, with 16 bases in between. The CDR3 is 14 residues long. From germline, CDR1 is MNHEY and CDR2 SMNVEV (reference sequence). The CDR3 coding sequence is TGTGCCAGCAGTAGCCGGGGGGGGAACCATGGCTACACCTTC. Amino acids: CASSSRGGNHGYTF.

This clone was detected a few times. V and J are TRBV13 and TRBJ2-3, with D hard to call. The germline V gene encodes CDR1 PRHDT and CDR2 FYEKMQ (reference sequence). The CDR3 is 12 residues long. The germline V and J ends were trimmed by 2 bases and 5 bases, with 5 bases remaining between them. CDR3 coding DNA: TGTGCCAGCAGCTTATTTGGAGATACGCAGTATTTT. This codes for CASSLFGDTQYF.

This clone was counted a few times. V gene TRBV9 combines with J gene TRBJ2-5; 11 bases match TRBD1. This CDR3 is built from 16 residues. The J segment lost 1 base and the V segment lost 4 bases, leaving 6 bases of the junction unmatched. Germline V lookup: CDR1 SGDLS, CDR2 YYNGEE. In DNA form, the CDR3 reads TGTGCCAGCAGCATCGTCGGGACAGGGGGCCAAGAGACCCAGTACTTC. As protein: CASSIVGTGGQETQYF.